The present T cell receptor beta chain was sequenced within a study of radiotherapy plus CTLA-4 blockade in lung cancer. On the study more broadly: Objective responses emerged in roughly a sixth of patients, and roughly 30% attained disease control. General study results and limits: In blood, TCR clones derived from the tumor expanded after radiotherapy plus ipilimumab. Dynamics of early blood T cell clones, together with interferon-beta, were reportedly the best predictors of response.

The V gene's germline CDR1 is SGHAT and CDR2 FQNNGV. This CDR3 is built from 16 residues. The J segment lost 4 bases and the V segment lost 1 base, leaving 7 bases of the junction unmatched. A single count supports this clone. What it recognizes is unknown. Data came from immunoSEQ multiplex PCR; TCRdb stores just in-frame clones and leaves some out. Among about 45,000 clones listed, about 70% were seen once. This TCR was recovered from a human donor with non-small cell lung cancer who had a partial response to radiotherapy plus ipilimumab. The chain uses TRBV11-2 and TRBJ2-7, with 10 bases aligning to TRBD2. The source was peripheral blood, collected from a patient treated with radiotherapy plus ipilimumab. CDR3 bases: TGTGCCAGCAGCTTAGGAGCTAGCGGGAGATTATACGAGCAGTACTTC. This encodes CASSLGASGRLYEQYF. Filled out from reference TRBV11-2 and TRBJ2-7, the complete variable domain reads EAGVAQSPRYKIIEKRQSVAFWCNPISGHATLYWYQQILGQGPKLLIQFQNNGVVDDSQLPKDRFSAERLKGVDSTLKIQPAKLEDSAVYLCASSLGASGRLYEQYFGPGTRLTVT.